This TCR beta chain appears in the sequencing data of a study of T cells in Graves' hyperthyroidism and ophthalmopathy (dated by TCRdb to about 2019). Background on the whole study: Peripheral blood samples were taken at the time of initial diagnosis, prior to any treatment. TCR V-J signatures able to tell the groups apart were searched for in a discovery cohort of more than 90 patients, of whom about 40 had Graves' ophthalmopathy and under 65 had stable Graves' hyperthyroidism. Thyroid tissue and blood T-cell repertoires from more than 5 Graves' hyperthyroidism patients were also compared in the study. After blood sampling, hyperthyroidism patients were treated with methimazole at a starting dose of 30 mg daily, and ophthalmopathy patients were treated with high-dose intravenous methylprednisolone. The paper reports TCR Vbeta CDR3 sequencing of 130 to 150 peripheral blood samples: under 45 ophthalmopathy, under 80 hyperthyroidism and around 17 progressor patients. For training and testing, the 110 or so patients in the discovery cohort were randomly divided in a 7:3 ratio. An independent validation cohort of under 20 hyperthyroidism patients and 17 patients who later progressed to ophthalmopathy tested prospective prediction of ophthalmopathy.

Via the germline V gene, CDR1 is SGHVT and CDR2 SQSDAQ. The V end gives up 5 bases and the J end 7 bases, leaving 15 bases in the junction not matched to a gene. The CDR3 sequence holds 17 residues, the cysteine and phenylalanine included. CDR3 DNA only is kept here, 51 bases in frame from base 1. TCR beta CDR3 regions were amplified from RNA transcripts. For the first round of RT-PCR on the TCR CDR3, the HTBI primer set was used together with the Qiagen OneStep RT-PCR kit. The libraries were constructed in a second round of multiplex PCR and then size-selected and purified. The libraries were sequenced on an Illumina HiSeq2000 using paired-end 100 bp reads. From the authors' description of their analysis: Raw data were processed with SOAPnuke, discarding reads with adapters, uncalled bases, mean Phred below 15, or no exact constant-primer or identifier match. High-quality paired reads were merged using COPE v1.2.5, and each unique nucleotide sequence was defined as a clonotype. MiTCR v1.1 was used to align the clonotypes against IMGT TRBV, TRBD and TRBJ reference segments. The analysis was restricted to V-J combinations with a frequency above 0.0001, which together covered 99% to 99.2% of the repertoires. The TCS score was defined as the ratio of F50 (clonal expansion) to E x V (chaos), calculated using BLOSUM62-based TCRdist between CDR3 peptides within each V-J. Welch's t-statistics and random forest reduced around 510 V-J features to 13, which were used in a naive Bayes classifier (R e1071). Thyroid-blood repertoire similarity was quantified with the Morisita-Horn index. TCRdb trimmed the raw reads at Q25, called clones with MiXCR and kept productive beta chains. A single entry per CDR3 protein holds the most common genes and DNA from its merged rows. The V and J calls come from TCRdb's annotation, not from the publication. The sample yields 750,000 to 900,000 distinct CDR3 sequences; about 38% were counted once. The top ten constitute 8.9% of the sample.

General findings and caveats noted by the study authors: A 13 V-J signature model separated ophthalmopathy from stable hyperthyroidism, with 87.88% sensitivity and 81.08% specificity in cross-validation and 80%/75% in testing. In validation, the model predicted progression to ophthalmopathy a median of approximately 6.6 months before onset, with roughly 70% sensitivity and 72.22% specificity. Sample size was not statistically predetermined, and investigators were not blinded to group allocation. Most expanded thyroid clonotypes (frequency above 0.001) were also found in blood, which suggests that blood repertoires may mirror thyroid immune responses.

As regards this clonotype: Which antigen it targets is not known. No much larger clone exists at a distance of one base, and base qualities are not known.

Graves' hyperthyroidism was defined as stable when no progression to ophthalmopathy occurred over 18 months of follow-up. Hyperthyroidism patients were newly diagnosed, with disease duration under 2 months, and aged 18 to 65 years. Exclusion was applied to patients with uncontrolled infections, other autoimmune diseases, pregnancy or lactation. Diagnoses relied on clinical symptoms, serum thyroxine and TRAb, thyroid ultrasound and orbital computed tomography. PBMCs were separated from over 9 ml of fresh peripheral blood using Ficoll-Paque density gradient centrifugation. Total RNA was extracted with Trizol reagent, and quality was checked on an Agilent 2100 Bioanalyzer.

The chain uses TRBV7-4 and TRBJ1-2; 11 junctional bases match TRBD1. This clonotype was sampled from a man younger than 35 with Graves' hyperthyroidism. The sequencing sample was made of blood. The CDR3 in this case is CASSRRTGGAELGGYTF. The DNA sequence is as follows: TGTGCCAGCAGCCGACGGACAGGGGGCGCGGAGTTAGGTGGCTACACCTTC.